Below, 3 T cell receptor beta chains from the same sample are listed, as sequenced in a study of identical twins listed by TCRdb under 2016. The library was made by 5' RACE. Sequenced on an Illumina HiSeq 2000. TCRdb trimmed the raw reads at Q25, called clones with MiXCR and kept productive beta chains. Records with the same CDR3 protein are collapsed into one entry carrying the most frequent genes and DNA. The sample table records a few hundred thousand distinct CDR3 sequences; 12% to 15% of these occur just once. In total, the top ten clones hold nearly 0.45% of the sample. The sample was also linked to a second study, of yellow fever vaccine responses in identical twins.

The sample consisted of CD4+ T cells sorted from blood. These receptors came from a young woman in good health.

The genes are TRBV15 and TRBJ1-1; the D is unclear. This CDR3 is 14 amino acids long. Deletions cut 0 bases from V and 11 bases from J, with 16 bases between. CDR1 is LNHNV, CDR2 YYDKDF, per germline (reference sequence). The chain's CDR3 is CATSRDRAAHLAFF. CDR3 DNA: TGTGCCACCAGCAGAGATCGAGCAGCCCACCTCGCTTTCTTT.

The CDR3 DNA reads TGTGCCAGCGCCGCTCCTCCTGACAATGAGCAGTTCTTC. Its translation is CASAAPPDNEQFF. The chain employs TRBV7-3 and TRBJ2-1; D uncertain. Germline V gene sequence: CDR1 SGHTA, CDR2 FQGTGA. The V and J ends lost 8 bases and 5 bases respectively, with 13 bases between them. The CDR3 sequence is 13 residues long.

A few counts support this clonotype. The chain employs TRBV12-3 or TRBV12-4 and TRBJ2-7; tentative D call: TRBD1 (6 bases). The CDR3 contains 13 residues. Trimming removed 5 bases at V and 4 bases at J, with 12 bases between. CDR3 sequence: CASSPDSRYEQYF. CDR3 coding DNA: TGTGCCAGCAGTCCGGACAGCCGTTACGAGCAGTACTTC.